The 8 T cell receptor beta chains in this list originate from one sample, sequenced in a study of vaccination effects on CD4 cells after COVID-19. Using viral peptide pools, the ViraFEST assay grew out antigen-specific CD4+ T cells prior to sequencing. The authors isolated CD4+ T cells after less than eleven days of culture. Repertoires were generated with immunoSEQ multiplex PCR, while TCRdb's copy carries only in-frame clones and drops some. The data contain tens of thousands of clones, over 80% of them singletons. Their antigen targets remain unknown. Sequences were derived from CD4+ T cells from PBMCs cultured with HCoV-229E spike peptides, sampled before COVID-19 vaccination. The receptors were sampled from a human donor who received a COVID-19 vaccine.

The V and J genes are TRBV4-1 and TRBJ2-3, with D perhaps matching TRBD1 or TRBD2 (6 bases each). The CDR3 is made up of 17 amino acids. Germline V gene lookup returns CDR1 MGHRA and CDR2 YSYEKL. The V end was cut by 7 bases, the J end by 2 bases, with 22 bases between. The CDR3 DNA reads TGCGCCAGCAACTTACAGGGACTCGTACATAACACAGATACGCAGTATTTT. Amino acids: CASNLQGLVHNTDTQYF.

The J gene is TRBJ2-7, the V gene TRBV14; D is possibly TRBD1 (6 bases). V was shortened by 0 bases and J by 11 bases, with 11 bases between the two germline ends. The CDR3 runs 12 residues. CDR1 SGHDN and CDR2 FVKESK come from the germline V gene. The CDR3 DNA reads TGTGCCAGCAGCCAAGAAGGACAGCCTAAGTACGTC. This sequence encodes CASSQEGQPKYV.

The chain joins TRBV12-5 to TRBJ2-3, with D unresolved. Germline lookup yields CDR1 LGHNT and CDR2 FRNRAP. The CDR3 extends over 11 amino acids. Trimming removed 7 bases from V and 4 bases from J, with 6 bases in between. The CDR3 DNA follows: TGTGCTAGTGCAAGTGCAGATACGCAGTATTTT. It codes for CASASADTQYF.

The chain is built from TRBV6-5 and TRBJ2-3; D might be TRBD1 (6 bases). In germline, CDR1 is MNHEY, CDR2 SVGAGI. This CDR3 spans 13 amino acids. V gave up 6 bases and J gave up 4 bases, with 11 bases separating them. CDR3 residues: CASSGGQPDTQYF. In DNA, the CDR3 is TGTGCCAGCAGCGGTGGACAGCCAGATACGCAGTATTTT.

The CDR3 DNA reads as TGCGCCAGCAGCCCCCGCAGTAGCAATCAGCCCCAGCATTTT. It is translated as CASSPRSSNQPQHF. This chain connects TRBV4-1 to TRBJ1-5; D unclear. Per the germline V gene, CDR1 is MGHRA and CDR2 is YSYEKL. The V end was cut by 4 bases, the J end by 0 bases, with 7 bases between. The CDR3 consists of 14 residues.

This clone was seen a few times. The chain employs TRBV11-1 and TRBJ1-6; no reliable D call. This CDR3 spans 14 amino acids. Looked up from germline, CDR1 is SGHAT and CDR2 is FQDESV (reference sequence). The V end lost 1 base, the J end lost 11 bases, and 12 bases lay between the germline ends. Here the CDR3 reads CASSLDRGDPPLHF. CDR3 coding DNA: TGTGCCAGCAGCTTAGACCGGGGTGATCCACCCCTCCACTTT. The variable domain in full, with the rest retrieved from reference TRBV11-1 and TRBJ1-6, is EAEVAQSPRYKITEKSQAVAFWCDPISGHATLYWYRQILGQGPELLVQFQDESVVDDSQLPKDRFSAERLKGVDSTLKIQPAELGDSAMYLCASSLDRGDPPLHFGNGTRLTVT.

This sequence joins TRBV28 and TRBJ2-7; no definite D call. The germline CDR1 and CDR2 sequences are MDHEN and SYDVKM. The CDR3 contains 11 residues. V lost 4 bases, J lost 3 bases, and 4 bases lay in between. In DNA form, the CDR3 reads TGTGCCAGCAGTTCCCACTACGAGCAGTACGTC. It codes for CASSSHYEQYV.

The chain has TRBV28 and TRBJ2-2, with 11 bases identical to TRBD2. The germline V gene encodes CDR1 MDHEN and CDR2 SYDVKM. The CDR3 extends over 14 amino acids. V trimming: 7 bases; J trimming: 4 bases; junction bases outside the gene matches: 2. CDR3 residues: CASKLAGATGELFF. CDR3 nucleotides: TGTGCCAGCAAACTAGCGGGGGCCACCGGGGAGCTGTTTTTT.